This TCR beta chain was sequenced during a study of identical twins. In every case, the donor was a healthy Caucasian. Germline V gene lookup returns CDR1 SGDLS and CDR2 YYNGEE. Trimming pared 0 bases from V and 11 bases from J, leaving 12 bases between. CDR3 length equals 13 residues. The cDNA had a unique molecular identifier and a template-switch universal primer site. Each CDR3 protein is one row after TCRdb ran MiXCR on the 5' RACE reads. The sample has roughly 490,000 distinct CDR3 sequences; roughly 13% are singletons. Concerning this clonotype: Its antigen remains unidentified.

Broader study findings: Donors were not followed over many years; analysis was cross-sectional.

The same sample was also studied in work on yellow fever vaccine responses in identical twins.

The chain carries TRBV9 and TRBJ2-1; D is unresolved. Material: CD4+ T cells sorted from blood. The receptor was derived from a woman between 18 and 29 years old in good health. The CDR3 loop reads CASSVGQDTKQFF. As DNA, the CDR3 is TGTGCCAGCAGCGTAGGCCAAGATACGAAGCAGTTCTTC.